Presented here are 18 T cell receptor beta chains from one specimen sequenced in a study of a mutant IDH1 vaccine in newly diagnosed glioma. TCRdb's copy holds only in-frame clones and misses some; the assay was immunoSEQ multiplex PCR. The sample consists of 60,000 to 75,000 clones, around nine tenths of them appearing once. As for time point: week 35, safety follow-up. In every dose of vaccine, 300 ug of mutant IDH1 20-mer peptide was given alongside topical imiquimod. No antigen has been assigned to these receptors. Material: PBMCs, obtained from a glioma patient whose treatment included an IDH1 peptide vaccine. The receptor source for this set is a man aged 25-45 years with glioma.

The V and J genes are TRBV28 and TRBJ1-2; the match to TRBD1 covers 7 bases. Unmatched junction bases numbered 7, after V lost 6 bases and J lost 3 bases. There are 14 residues in the CDR3. CDR1 and CDR2 from the germline V gene are MDHEN and SYDVKM. This CDR3 is CASRNNRGYYGYTF. In DNA form, the CDR3 reads TGTGCCAGCAGGAATAACAGGGGTTACTATGGCTACACCTTC.

The rearrangement uses TRBV5-5 and TRBJ1-2; 7 bases line up with TRBD1. V lost 4 bases to trimming and J lost 3 bases; unmatched junction nucleotides: 3. This CDR3 region has 13 residues. Germline CDR1 reads SGHKS; CDR2 reads YYEKEE (reference sequence). CDR3 in DNA: TGTGCCAGCAGCCATACAGGGGACTATGGCTACACCTTC. Translating it yields CASSHTGDYGYTF.

V and J are TRBV7-4 and TRBJ2-7; TRBD2 is a possible D gene (5 bases). Germline CDR1 and CDR2: SGHVT and SQSDAQ. This CDR3 has 15 amino acids. The V end was cut by 7 bases, the J end by 0 bases, with 16 bases between. CDR3 loop: CASILEGGSSYEQYF. The CDR3 nucleotides are TGTGCCAGCATCCTAGAGGGCGGTAGCTCCTACGAGCAGTACTTC.

This sequence joins TRBV11-2 and TRBJ2-1; no firm D call. There are 13 residues in the CDR3. V lost 5 bases, J lost 4 bases, and 9 bases lay in between. Germline CDR1 reads SGHAT; CDR2 reads FQNNGV. CDR3 in DNA: TGTGCCAGCAGCAACATAGCTTACAATGAGCAGTTCTTC. The encoded protein is CASSNIAYNEQFF.

The chain combines TRBV11-2 with TRBJ1-6; no definite D call. The CDR3 totals 17 residues. The V end was cut by 5 bases, the J end by 2 bases, with 16 bases between. Germline CDR1 SGHAT, CDR2 FQNNGV. For the CDR3, the DNA is TGTGCCAGCAGCCCCCGGGTCCTCTCCCCCTATAATTCACCCCTCCACTTT. Translated, it gives CASSPRVLSPYNSPLHF.

J is TRBJ1-6 and V is TRBV30; D is possibly TRBD1 (5 bases). V was pared by 3 bases and J by 7 bases, with 13 bases between. Germline V CDR1 and CDR2: GTSNPN, SVGIG (reference sequence). This CDR3 has 14 residues. The CDR3 region is CAWSTGRTNSPLHF. The CDR3, as DNA: TGTGCCTGGAGCACAGGACGGACCAATTCACCCCTCCACTTT.

In DNA form, the CDR3 reads TGTGCCAGCAGCTTGGTAACTTACAGGGCATGGGATGGCTACACCTTC. This gives the protein CASSLVTYRAWDGYTF. The chain is built from TRBV7-2 and TRBJ1-2; tentatively, D is TRBD1 (6 bases). Trimming pared 3 bases from V and 6 bases from J, leaving 20 bases between. This CDR3 has 16 residues. Germline CDR1 SGHTA, CDR2 FQGNSA.

The chain combines TRBV4-2 with TRBJ2-1, with no clear D. CDR1 is LGHNA, CDR2 YNFKEQ, per germline. The V end was cut by 5 bases, the J end by 5 bases, with 13 bases between. CDR3 length: 14 residues. The CDR3 is CASSTRSDNNEQFF. CDR3 in DNA: TGTGCCAGCAGCACCCGGTCAGATAACAATGAGCAGTTCTTC.

The V gene is TRBV11-2, the J gene TRBJ2-1; a weak D match, TRBD2 (5 bases). V was pared by 5 bases and J by 5 bases, with 16 bases between. Germline V gene data show CDR1 as SGHAT and CDR2 as FQNNGV. The CDR3 is 15 residues long. CDR3: CASSILARSDNEQFF. CDR3 DNA: TGTGCCAGCAGCATCCTAGCTAGGAGCGACAATGAGCAGTTCTTC.

J is TRBJ2-2 and V is TRBV30; TRBD1 agrees at 7 bases. After removal of 2 bases from V and 7 bases from J, the junction contained 4 bases not matched to a gene. Per the germline V gene, CDR1 is GTSNPN and CDR2 is SVGIG (reference sequence). The CDR3 is 13 amino acids. CDR3 DNA: TGTGCCTGGAGTCCCACAGGGGTCGGGGAGCTGTTTTTT. It encodes CAWSPTGVGELFF.

The chain uses TRBV7-9 and TRBJ1-4, with 7 nucleotides matching TRBD1. The junction had 7 bases not matched to a gene; V was cut back by 5 bases and J by 7 bases. The CDR3 runs to 14 residues. Germline CDR1 and CDR2: SEHNR and FQNEAQ (reference sequence). The CDR3 sequence is CASSQGVRGEKLFF. For the CDR3, the DNA is TGTGCCAGCAGCCAGGGGGTCCGCGGTGAAAAACTGTTTTTT.

V gene TRBV6-1 combines with J gene TRBJ2-7; D is possibly TRBD2 (5 bases). Per the germline V gene, CDR1 is MNHNS and CDR2 is SASEGT. Trimming took 2 bases from V and 3 from J, leaving 11 bases between them. This CDR3 has 14 residues. The DNA for the CDR3 is TGTGCCAGCAGTGAACATACTAGGGACTACGAGCAGTACTTC. This codes for CASSEHTRDYEQYF.

J is TRBJ1-2 and V is TRBV19; D not resolved. This CDR3 has 14 amino acids. Trimming left V 5 bases short and J 5 bases short, with 15 bases between. Germline V lookup: CDR1 LNHDA, CDR2 SQIVND (reference sequence). The CDR3 DNA reads TGTGCCAGTAGTCAGAACGGAATTCTTTATGGCTACACCTTC. It codes for CASSQNGILYGYTF.

In its sample, this clone was seen once. The chain joins TRBV6-5 to TRBJ1-2; 8 nucleotides agree with TRBD1. After removal of 6 bases from V and 4 bases from J, the junction contained 10 bases not matched to a gene. CDR3 size: 15 residues. Germline V gene sequence: CDR1 MNHEY, CDR2 SVGAGI. CDR3 DNA: TGTGCCAGCAGGGGTACCGGGACAGGAAGCTATGGCTACACCTTC. It yields the protein CASRGTGTGSYGYTF.

The count of this clone is one. The V call is TRBV18, the J call TRBJ1-2, with unresolved D. Germline lookup yields CDR1 KGHSH and CDR2 LQKENI. This CDR3 region has 15 residues. Trimming cost V 2 bases and J 4 bases, with 14 bases left between them. This chain's CDR3 is CASSPTTTKGYGYTF. CDR3 bases: TGTGCCAGCTCACCAACCACCACCAAAGGCTATGGCTACACCTTC. Combining the CDR3 with reference TRBV18 and TRBJ1-2 gives the whole variable domain NAGVMQNPRHLVRRRGQEARLRCSPMKGHSHVYWYRQLPEEGLKFMVYLQKENIIDESGMPKERFSAEFPKEGPSILRIQQVVRGDSAAYFCASSPTTTKGYGYTFGSGTRLTVV.

The gene calls are TRBV18 and TRBJ2-7; D perhaps matches TRBD1 (6 bases). The CDR3 is 15 residues long. CDR1 and CDR2 from the germline V gene are KGHSH and LQKENI. Trimming pared 5 bases from V and 3 bases from J, leaving 17 bases between. This chain's CDR3 is CASSERTGQIYEQYF. For the CDR3, the DNA is TGTGCCAGCTCAGAACGGACCGGACAGATCTACGAGCAGTACTTC.

The chain carries TRBV15 and TRBJ1-2; the D gene is possibly TRBD1 (5 bases). Germline-derived CDR1 and CDR2 are LNHNV and YYDKDF (reference sequence). The V gene lost 0 bases and the J gene lost 2 bases, with 10 bases spanning the gap. The CDR3 is 15 residues long. The CDR3 DNA reads TGTGCCACCAGCAGAGATCCGGGACCGAACTATGGCTACACCTTC. Translated: CATSRDPGPNYGYTF.

Of note for this clone: Germline and junction disagree at one end, which may indicate a read error. This rearrangement joins TRBV19 to TRBJ1-6, with 7 bases aligning to TRBD1. The germline CDR1 and CDR2 sequences are LNHDA and SQIVND (reference sequence). The length of the CDR3 is 15 residues. The DNA of the CDR3 is TGTGCCAGCAGTATTGGGACAGAGGGGAATTCACCCCTCCACTTT. It yields the protein CASSIGTEGNSPLHF.